These 17 T cell receptor beta chains were sequenced from one sample in a study of blood T cell repertoires in COVID-19. TCRdb's copy holds only in-frame clones and misses some; the assay was immunoSEQ multiplex PCR. The sample lists about 380,000 clones, 87% occurring once. Sequencing used PBMCs or T cells enriched from blood (not recorded which). All receptors come from a man aged 25-40 years who had recovered from COVID-19.

This sequence joins TRBV7-9 and TRBJ2-1; D is ambiguous. This CDR3 contains 15 residues. Germline-derived CDR1 and CDR2 are SEHNR and FQNEAQ (reference sequence). V was pared by 4 bases and J by 0 bases, with 10 bases between. CDR3 sequence: CASSSSSDSYNEQFF. Here the CDR3 DNA reads TGTGCCAGCAGCTCCTCGAGCGACTCCTACAATGAGCAGTTCTTC.

This clone was picked up a small number of times. The chain carries TRBV5-5 and TRBJ2-7, with D maybe TRBD1 (6 bases). V was pared by 3 bases and J by 4 bases, with 11 bases between. The CDR3 runs to 13 residues. Germline assignment: CDR1 SGHKS and CDR2 YYEKEE (reference sequence). The CDR3 DNA follows: TGTGCCAGCAGCTGGGAACAGGGATACGAGCAGTACTTC. Translating it yields CASSWEQGYEQYF. The full variable domain, with the rest looked up from reference TRBV5-5 and TRBJ2-7, is DAGVTQSPTHLIKTRGQQVTLRCSPISGHKSVSWYQQVLGQGPQFIFQYYEKEERGRGNFPDRFSARQFPNYSSELNVNALLLGDSALYLCASSWEQGYEQYFGPGTRLTVT.

J is TRBJ1-5 and V is TRBV19, with TRBD1 as a possible D gene (6 bases). From germline, CDR1 is LNHDA and CDR2 SQIVND (reference sequence). V was shortened by 3 bases and J by 3 bases, with 15 bases between the two germline ends. CDR3 length: 16 amino acids. The CDR3: CASSMSAGANNQPQHF. The CDR3 DNA follows: TGTGCCAGTAGTATGTCAGCAGGGGCCAACAATCAGCCCCAGCATTTT.

This clone was seen a handful of times. V and J are TRBV12-3 or TRBV12-4 and TRBJ2-1; 7 bases are shared with TRBD2. This CDR3 is built from 13 residues. V shed 6 bases, J shed 3 bases, and the junction held 2 bases outside the gene matches. The CDR3 here is CASRRTSYNEQFF. The CDR3 nucleotides are TGTGCCAGCAGGAGGACTAGCTACAATGAGCAGTTCTTC.

In this sample, this clone turned up once. The chain is built from TRBV19 and TRBJ2-5, with D unclear. The CDR3 has 15 amino acids. CDR1 and CDR2 from the germline V gene are LNHDA and SQIVND (reference sequence). The V end was cut by 5 bases, the J end by 2 bases, with 15 bases between. The CDR3 bases are TGTGCCAGTAGTTCGCTACAGACCGTTCAAGAGACCCAGTACTTC. Translated, it gives CASSSLQTVQETQYF.

The chain couples TRBV3-1 (or the pseudogene TRBV3-2) to TRBJ2-5; 7 bases match TRBD1. The V gene end was trimmed by 6 bases and the J gene end by 5 bases; junction bases not matched to a gene: 6. CDR1 LGHDT and CDR2 YNNKEL come from the germline V gene (reference sequence). The CDR3 sequence is 13 residues long. CDR3 region: CASRNRGRETQYF. The CDR3 coding sequence is TGTGCCAGCAGGAACAGGGGCAGGGAGACCCAGTACTTC.

The V call is TRBV4-1, the J call TRBJ1-1, with 8 bases matching TRBD1. This CDR3 is 15 amino acids long. Per the germline V gene, CDR1 is MGHRA and CDR2 is YSYEKL. V shed 0 bases and J 7 bases; nucleotides not matched to a gene: 7. CDR3 in amino acids: CASSQESTGGLEAFF. The CDR3 DNA follows: TGCGCCAGCAGCCAAGAGTCTACAGGGGGTCTTGAAGCTTTCTTT.

J is TRBJ2-2 and V is TRBV9; maybe TRBD1 (5 bases). CDR1 and CDR2 from the germline V gene are SGDLS and YYNGEE. V shed 1 base and J shed 6 bases, with 13 bases lying between them. CDR3 length: 15 amino acids. CDR3 nucleotides: TGTGCCAGCAGCGTACGGACAACCTCGGCCGGGGAGCTGTTTTTT. It is translated as CASSVRTTSAGELFF.

This sequence joins TRBV19 and TRBJ1-2; D remains unclear. Germline CDR1 reads LNHDA; CDR2 reads SQIVND (reference sequence). This CDR3 spans 13 amino acids. Trimming took off 7 bases at V and 6 bases at J, with 15 bases between the two ends. CDR3 sequence: CASTQTAAHGYTF. As DNA, the CDR3 is TGTGCCAGTACCCAAACAGCGGCCCATGGCTACACCTTC. The whole variable domain, filled in from reference TRBV19 and TRBJ1-2, reads DGGITQSPKYLFRKEGQNVTLSCEQNLNHDAMYWYRQDPGQGLRLIYYSQIVNDFQKGDIAEGYSVSREKKESFPLTVTSAQKNPTAFYLCASTQTAAHGYTFGSGTRLTVV.

This chain joins TRBV11-3 and TRBJ2-3, with TRBD2 matching 10 bases. Trimming removed 0 bases from V and 8 bases from J; junction bases left unmatched: 17. Germline CDR1 and CDR2: SGHNT and YENEEA. The CDR3 extends over 19 amino acids. The CDR3: CASSLDGQSSGGRAGTQYF. CDR3 in DNA: TGTGCCAGCAGCTTAGATGGTCAGTCTAGCGGGGGCCGCGCCGGTACGCAGTATTTT.

V usage is TRBV4-3 and J usage is TRBJ1-2; D perhaps matches TRBD1 (5 bases). CDR1 and CDR2 (germline): LGHNA, YSLEER. The CDR3 runs 16 residues. Between the trimmed V and J ends, which lost 2 bases and 7 bases, there was a span of 20 bases. The CDR3 coding sequence is TGCGCCAGCAGCCAATCCGACCTGACAGAAATATCTGGCTACACCTTC. It is translated as CASSQSDLTEISGYTF.

The DNA of the CDR3 is TGTGCCAGCAGTCTCGCGGTAGGGGGTGGACAGCCCCAGCATTTT. Translating gives CASSLAVGGGQPQHF. The chain uses TRBV7-2 and TRBJ1-5, with D maybe TRBD1 (6 bases). Germline assignment: CDR1 SGHTA and CDR2 FQGNSA. The CDR3 runs 15 residues. Between the trimmed V and J ends, which lost 6 bases and 7 bases, there was a span of 19 bases.

V is TRBV6-5 and J is TRBJ1-4, with a weak D call TRBD1 (6 bases). CDR3 size: 15 residues. Germline CDR1 MNHEY, CDR2 SVGAGI. Trimming shortened V by 7 bases and J by 7 bases, and 19 bases separated the two germline ends. The CDR3 DNA reads TGTGCCAGCATGGGGCTAGGACAGTTATTTGAAAAACTGTTTTTT. Its protein is CASMGLGQLFEKLFF.

This rearrangement joins TRBV4-1 to TRBJ1-2, with D possibly TRBD1 on 5 matching bases. Germline V CDR1 and CDR2: MGHRA, YSYEKL. The ends were cut back, 2 bases at V and 5 bases at J, with 15 bases in the middle. The CDR3 runs to 15 residues. CDR3 protein: CASSQTSPGEYGYTF. For the CDR3, the DNA is TGCGCCAGCAGCCAAACCTCCCCGGGGGAATATGGCTACACCTTC.

V usage is TRBV7-2 and J usage is TRBJ2-2; TRBD2 might be the D (5 bases). Trimming took 4 bases from V and 4 from J, leaving 16 bases between them. The CDR3 consists of 16 residues. Germline V gene lookup returns CDR1 SGHTA and CDR2 FQGNSA. The CDR3 nucleotides read TGTGCCAGCAGCTCCGTCCCCGGGATTTTCACCGGGGAGCTGTTTTTT. It codes for CASSSVPGIFTGELFF.

V and J are TRBV12-3 or TRBV12-4 and TRBJ1-2, with D possibly TRBD1 on 6 matching bases. The CDR3 extends over 13 amino acids. Trimming removed 2 bases at V and 6 bases at J, with 10 bases between. DNA of the CDR3: TGTGCCAGCAGTTTACCAGGGGCCGATGGCTACACCTTC. Translation: CASSLPGADGYTF.

This clone was picked up one time. The rearrangement links TRBV5-8 to TRBJ1-6; D uncertain. Germline lookup yields CDR1 SGHTS and CDR2 YDEGEE. Trimming removed 4 bases from V and 0 bases from J, with 11 bases in between. CDR3 length: 16 residues. The DNA for the CDR3 is TGTGCCAGCAGCCCCGGTGGTTTCTCCTATAATTCACCCCTCCACTTT. This codes for CASSPGGFSYNSPLHF. The full variable domain, completed using reference TRBV5-8 and TRBJ1-6, is EAGVTQSPTHLIKTRGQQATLRCSPISGHTSVYWYQQALGLGLQFLLWYDEGEERNRGNFPPRFSGRQFPNYSSELNVNALELEDSALYLCASSPGGFSYNSPLHFGNGTRLTVT.